Shown below are 22 T cell receptor beta chains from a single sample sequenced in a study of memory CD4+ T cells and cytomegalovirus serostatus. TCRdb's table, derived via immunoSEQ multiplex PCR, lists solely in-frame clones and lacks some. The sample comprises some 60,000 clones, roughly 77% of which are singletons, and about 2.6% rests with the top ten. The sort gate was single viable CD3+CD4+CD8-CD45RO+ cells for memory CD4+ T cells. The specimen sequenced was memory CD4+ T cells from blood. The receptors derive from an adult in good health and CMV-seropositive.

The chain employs TRBV19 and TRBJ2-2; TRBD2 matches 7 bases. The CDR3 extends over 15 amino acids. The germline V gene encodes CDR1 LNHDA and CDR2 SQIVND (reference sequence). J was trimmed by 7 bases and V by 7 bases; bases with no gene match: 12. The CDR3, as DNA: TGTGCCAGTACCCAACCGGGACTAAACCACGGGGAGCTGTTTTTT. This gives the protein CASTQPGLNHGELFF.

The chain links TRBV6-5 to TRBJ2-5; 8 nucleotides match TRBD2. Trimming took 3 bases from V and 0 from J; bases not matched to a gene: 3. The CDR3 has 15 amino acids. Looked up from germline, CDR1 is MNHEY and CDR2 is SVGAGI. CDR3 loop: CASSYASGYQETQYF. CDR3 DNA sequence: TGTGCCAGCAGTTATGCTAGCGGGTACCAAGAGACCCAGTACTTC.

V and J are TRBV6-5 and TRBJ2-5, with D unclear. CDR1 and CDR2 from the germline V gene are MNHEY and SVGAGI. The V and J ends lost 6 bases and 5 bases respectively, with 10 bases between them. The CDR3 runs 12 residues. CDR3 nucleotide sequence: TGTGCCAGCAGGAACATAGGGGAGACCCAGTACTTC. Residues: CASRNIGETQYF.

V usage is TRBV9 and J usage is TRBJ1-5; TRBD1 is a possible D gene (5 bases). This CDR3 contains 13 residues. Trimming left V 4 bases short and J 7 bases short, with 12 bases between. Germline loops: CDR1 SGDLS, CDR2 YYNGEE. CDR3 protein: CASSPGYFQPQHF. In DNA, the CDR3 is TGTGCCAGCAGCCCAGGGTATTTCCAGCCCCAGCATTTT.

This chain joins TRBV7-2 and TRBJ2-2; 8 positions agree with TRBD1. Germline values: CDR1 SGHTA, CDR2 FQGNSA. V lost 5 bases, J lost 3 bases, and 5 bases stayed unmatched. This CDR3 has 15 amino acids. CDR3 sequence reads: CASSRGQVDTGELFF. The CDR3 bases are TGTGCCAGCAGCAGGGGACAGGTCGACACCGGGGAGCTGTTTTTT. The full variable domain, rest sourced from reference TRBV7-2 and TRBJ2-2, is GAGVSQSPSNKVTEKGKDVELRCDPISGHTALYWYRQSLGQGLEFLIYFQGNSAPDKSGLPSDRFSAERTGGSVSTLTIQRTQQEDSAVYLCASSRGQVDTGELFFGEGSRLTVL.

The chain is built from TRBV29-1 and TRBJ1-1; D is unclear. The V gene lost 5 bases and the J gene lost 3 bases, with 7 bases spanning the gap. The CDR3 loop spans 11 amino acids. Germline CDR1 is SQVTM and CDR2 is ANQGSEA. CDR3 sequence: CSVNSYTEAFF. The CDR3 DNA reads TGCAGCGTTAACAGTTACACTGAAGCTTTCTTT.

The rearrangement links TRBV2 to TRBJ1-3; a possible D gene is TRBD1 (5 bases). The CDR3 consists of 13 residues. V lost 7 bases and J lost 2, with 9 bases in between. CDR1 is SNHLY, CDR2 FYNNEI, per germline. The CDR3 DNA follows: TGTGCCAGCATCCCGGGGGCTGGAAACACCATATATTTT. Translation gives CASIPGAGNTIYF.

This chain uses TRBV5-6 with TRBJ2-2; no clear D. The length of the CDR3 is 14 residues. The germline gives CDR1 SGHDT, CDR2 YYEEEE. V lost 0 bases to trimming and J lost 3 bases, with 6 bases between them. The CDR3 DNA follows: TGTGCCAGCAGCTTGGTTCCGGACACCGGGGAGCTGTTTTTT. Amino acid sequence: CASSLVPDTGELFF.

The rearrangement uses TRBV20-1 and TRBJ2-5, with D tentatively TRBD2 (5 bases). This CDR3 contains 11 residues. The germline gives CDR1 DFQATT, CDR2 SNEGSKA (reference sequence). Deletions cut 3 bases from V and 5 bases from J, with 7 bases between. The CDR3 spells CSASGMETQYF. The CDR3 bases are TGCAGTGCTAGCGGGATGGAGACCCAGTACTTC.

The chain recombines TRBV28 with TRBJ2-7; 8 bases map to TRBD1. Trimming cost V 3 bases and J 5 bases; bases outside gene matches: 9. The CDR3 length is 15 residues. Germline V gene sequence: CDR1 MDHEN, CDR2 SYDVKM. CDR3 in amino acids: CASSFLGQAQDEQYF. CDR3 bases: TGTGCCAGCAGTTTCCTGGGACAGGCCCAAGACGAGCAGTACTTC.

The chain uses TRBV6-5 and TRBJ1-2; 9 positions match TRBD1. CDR1 MNHEY and CDR2 SVGAGI come from the germline V gene. The CDR3 consists of 15 residues. V gave up 6 bases and J gave up 6 bases; unmatched junction bases: 11. The CDR3 bases are TGTGCCAGCAGGGGGACAGGGTCCGGGAGGGATGGCTACACCTTC. Translation: CASRGTGSGRDGYTF.

The rearrangement links TRBV5-8 to TRBJ1-1; a possible D gene is TRBD1 (5 bases). The germline V gene has CDR1 SGHTS and CDR2 YDEGEE. The V gene lost 0 bases and the J gene lost 1 base, with 13 bases spanning the gap. The CDR3 has 16 residues. CDR3 sequence: CASSLEGFRKNTEAFF. CDR3 nucleotide sequence: TGTGCCAGCAGCTTGGAGGGGTTCAGGAAGAACACTGAAGCTTTCTTT.

This clone was recorded a few times. This chain connects TRBV6-6 to TRBJ1-5; D unclear. Trimming removed 8 bases at V and 0 bases at J, with 11 bases between. The CDR3 is 14 amino acids. Germline V gene data show CDR1 as MNHNY and CDR2 as SVGAGI (reference sequence). The DNA of the CDR3 is TGTGCCAGCGGTTCAGACGGTAGCAATCAGCCCCAGCATTTT. Translation: CASGSDGSNQPQHF.

This clone was counted a single time. This chain links TRBV30 with TRBJ2-5; 8 bases fit TRBD2. The germline gives CDR1 GTSNPN, CDR2 SVGIG (reference sequence). This CDR3 spans 12 amino acids. V lost 6 bases to trimming and J lost 5 bases; unmatched junction nucleotides: 5. CDR3 DNA sequence: TGTGCCTGCTCCCCGGGAGGGGAGACCCAGTACTTC. As protein: CACSPGGETQYF.

This chain connects TRBV7-2 to TRBJ1-5, with D tentatively TRBD1 (6 bases). The CDR3 consists of 14 residues. Germline loops: CDR1 SGHTA, CDR2 FQGNSA. V dropped 2 bases and J dropped 6 bases, with 11 bases sitting between them. Here the CDR3 reads CASSLPGTSQPQHF. Here the CDR3 DNA reads TGTGCCAGCAGCTTACCAGGGACAAGTCAGCCCCAGCATTTT.

This chain joins TRBV6-5 and TRBJ1-5; tentative D call: TRBD1 (5 bases). Germline V gene lookup returns CDR1 MNHEY and CDR2 SVGAGI. This CDR3 spans 14 amino acids. V lost 4 bases, J lost 3 bases, and 10 bases lay in between. CDR3 nucleotide sequence: TGTGCCAGCAGTTTTCAGGGCTACAATCAGCCCCAGCATTTT. It yields the protein CASSFQGYNQPQHF.

The genes are TRBV29-1 and TRBJ2-3; possibly TRBD2 for D (5 bases). The CDR3 is made up of 12 amino acids. V was trimmed by 4 bases and J by 2 bases, leaving 7 bases between them. CDR1 is SQVTM and CDR2 is ANQGSEA in the germline V gene. Here the CDR3 DNA reads TGCAGCGTTGGGGAGCTCACAGATACGCAGTATTTT. This codes for CSVGELTDTQYF.

The V gene is TRBV7-2, the J gene TRBJ2-7; D remains unclear. The CDR3 is 14 residues long. The germline V and J ends were trimmed by 4 bases and 7 bases, with 17 bases remaining between them. Per germline, CDR1 SGHTA and CDR2 FQGNSA. The CDR3 nucleotides are TGTGCCAGCAGCTCCCAGGCCCCCCTCGGGGAGCAGTACTTC. It encodes CASSSQAPLGEQYF. Full variable domain (outside the CDR3, taken from reference TRBV7-2 and TRBJ2-7): GAGVSQSPSNKVTEKGKDVELRCDPISGHTALYWYRQSLGQGLEFLIYFQGNSAPDKSGLPSDRFSAERTGGSVSTLTIQRTQQEDSAVYLCASSSQAPLGEQYFGPGTRLTVT.

This clone has only a few counts. The rearrangement uses TRBV6-1 and TRBJ2-5; 7 bases align to TRBD1. Germline V gene data show CDR1 as MNHNS and CDR2 as SASEGT. The junction had 6 bases not matched to a gene; V was cut back by 7 bases and J by 7 bases. This CDR3 is built from 12 residues. The CDR3: CASTQGDLTQYF. For the CDR3, the DNA is TGTGCCAGCACCCAGGGGGATTTGACCCAGTACTTC.

This chain joins TRBV28 and TRBJ2-7; TRBD2 aligns across 8 bases. Losses at the gene ends were 5 bases for V and 12 bases for J; bases not matched to a gene: 12. Germline lookup yields CDR1 MDHEN and CDR2 SYDVKM. This CDR3 spans 13 amino acids. The CDR3 loop reads CASSPPGLGSPYV. CDR3 DNA: TGTGCCAGCAGTCCTCCGGGACTAGGATCCCCGTACGTC.

This rearrangement joins TRBV6-6 to TRBJ2-7, with TRBD1 identical over 8 bases. Trimming removed 5 bases from V and 5 bases from J; junction bases left unmatched: 5. The CDR3 consists of 13 residues. Germline V CDR1 and CDR2: MNHNY, SVGAGI (reference sequence). DNA of the CDR3: TGTGCCAGCAGTAGGCCAGGGGGCGACGAGCAGTACGTC. Translating gives CASSRPGGDEQYV.

This sequence joins TRBV7-9 and TRBJ1-2, with D perhaps matching TRBD1 (6 bases). Between the trimmed V and J ends, which lost 1 base and 0 bases, there was a span of 15 bases. The germline gives CDR1 SEHNR, CDR2 FQNEAQ (reference sequence). The CDR3 extends over 17 amino acids. The CDR3 loop reads CASSLVAGEVSNYGYTF. For the CDR3, the DNA is TGTGCCAGCAGCTTAGTGGCAGGGGAAGTCTCTAACTATGGCTACACCTTC.